This TCR beta chain derives from a study of metastatic and nonmetastatic thyroid tumors (dated by TCRdb to 2020 to 2021). A note on the overall study: Repertoires were compared across peripheral blood and tumor or nodule tissue samples from malignant and benign thyroid patients. Findings and caveats that apply to the study as a whole: In both blood and tumor samples, malignant tumors were reported to have significantly higher TCR beta diversity than benign nodules.

Concerning this clone: Its recognized antigen is unknown. No base quality information exists; no much larger clone differs at one position.

Before undergoing thyroid surgery, none of the patients had been given any kind of treatment. The study retrospectively analysed patient clinical samples collected from about 2012 to 2019 using T-cell receptor beta sequencing. V has 8 bases trimmed and J has 1 base trimmed; junction bases matching no gene number 7. Counted from cysteine to phenylalanine, this CDR3 has 13 amino acids. Only CDR3 DNA remains: 39 bases, in frame from the first base. Reading the germline V gene (reference sequence) gives CDR1 GTSNPN and CDR2 SVGIG. Receptors were amplified or captured by PCR. The reads were generated on an Illumina HiSeq 4000. The TCR beta-chain CDR3 region of each patient was profiled by high-throughput sequencing. The paper's processing steps were these. A classifier to discriminate distant-metastatic papillary thyroid cancer patients was built from CDR3 differences across clinicopathological groups. The Shannon index was used to measure repertoire diversity, and the Morisita-Horn index was used to measure how similar tumor and blood repertoires were. The public reads were quality trimmed at Q25 with fastp and then assembled into clones with MiXCR by TCRdb, keeping productive beta chains. The authors' filters were not applied to this entry. The sample includes under 35,000 clones, with 35% to 45% observed a single time. Approximately 24% of the sample lies in the top ten.

This sequence was found in a female donor with papillary thyroid cancer or a benign thyroid nodule (not recorded which). Some clones in this sample may be carry-over from other donors' samples. Input material: tumor tissue. The chain uses TRBV30 and TRBJ1-2; 7 bases in the middle match TRBD1. The CDR3 protein sequence reads: CAQRQGDNYGYTF. The nucleotide sequence is given as TGTGCCCAGCGCCAGGGGGATAACTATGGCTACACCTTC.